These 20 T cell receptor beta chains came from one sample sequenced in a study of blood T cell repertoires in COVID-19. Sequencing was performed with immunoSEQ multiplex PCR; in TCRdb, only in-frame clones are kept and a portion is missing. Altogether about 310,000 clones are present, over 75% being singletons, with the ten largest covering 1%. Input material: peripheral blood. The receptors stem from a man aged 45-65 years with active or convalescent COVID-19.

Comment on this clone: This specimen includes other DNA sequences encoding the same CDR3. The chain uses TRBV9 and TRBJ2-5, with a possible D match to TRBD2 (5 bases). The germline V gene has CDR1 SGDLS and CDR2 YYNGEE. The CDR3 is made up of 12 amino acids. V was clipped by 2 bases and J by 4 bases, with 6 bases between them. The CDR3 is CASSVGGETQYF. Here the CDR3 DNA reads TGTGCCAGCAGCGTTGGAGGAGAGACCCAGTACTTC.

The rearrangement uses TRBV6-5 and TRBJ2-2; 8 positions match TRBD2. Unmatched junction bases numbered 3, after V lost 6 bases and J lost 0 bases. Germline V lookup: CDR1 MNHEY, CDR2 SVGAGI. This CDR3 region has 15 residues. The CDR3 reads CASRQAGANTGELFF. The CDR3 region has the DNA TGTGCCAGCAGACAAGCGGGAGCGAACACCGGGGAGCTGTTTTTT.

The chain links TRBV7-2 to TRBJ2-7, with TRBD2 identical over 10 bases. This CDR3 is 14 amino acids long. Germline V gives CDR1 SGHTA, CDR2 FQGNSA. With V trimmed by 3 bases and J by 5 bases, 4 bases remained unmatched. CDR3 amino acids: CASSFKLAGDEQYF. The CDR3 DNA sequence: TGTGCCAGCAGCTTTAAGCTAGCGGGAGACGAGCAGTACTTC.

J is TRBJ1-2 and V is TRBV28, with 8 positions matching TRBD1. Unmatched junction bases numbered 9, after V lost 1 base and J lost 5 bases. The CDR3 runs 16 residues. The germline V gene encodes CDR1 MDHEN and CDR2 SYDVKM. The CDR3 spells CASSLYSRTGIYGYTF. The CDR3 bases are TGTGCCAGCAGTTTATATTCTAGGACAGGGATTTATGGCTACACCTTC.

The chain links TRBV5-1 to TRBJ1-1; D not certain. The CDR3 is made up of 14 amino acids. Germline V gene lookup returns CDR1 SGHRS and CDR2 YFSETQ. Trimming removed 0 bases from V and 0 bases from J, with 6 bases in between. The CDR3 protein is CASSLDQMNTEAFF. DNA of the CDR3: TGCGCCAGCAGCTTGGATCAGATGAACACTGAAGCTTTCTTT.

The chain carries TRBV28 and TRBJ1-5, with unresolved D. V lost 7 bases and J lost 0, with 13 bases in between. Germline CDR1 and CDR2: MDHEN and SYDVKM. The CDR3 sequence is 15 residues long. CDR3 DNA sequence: TGTGCCAGCAAGGTCGGGAGTTATAGCAATCAGCCCCAGCATTTT. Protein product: CASKVGSYSNQPQHF.

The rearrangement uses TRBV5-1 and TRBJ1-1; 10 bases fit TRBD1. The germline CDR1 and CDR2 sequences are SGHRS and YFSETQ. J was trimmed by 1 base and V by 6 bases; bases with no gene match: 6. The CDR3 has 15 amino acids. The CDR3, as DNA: TGCGCCAGCACCCCGGGGGACAGGGGGAACACTGAAGCTTTCTTT. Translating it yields CASTPGDRGNTEAFF. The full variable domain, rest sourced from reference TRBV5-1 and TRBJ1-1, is KAGVTQTPRYLIKTRGQQVTLSCSPISGHRSVSWYQQTPGQGLQFLFEYFSETQRNKGNFPGRFSGRQFSNSRSEMNVSTLELGDSALYLCASTPGDRGNTEAFFGQGTRLTVV.

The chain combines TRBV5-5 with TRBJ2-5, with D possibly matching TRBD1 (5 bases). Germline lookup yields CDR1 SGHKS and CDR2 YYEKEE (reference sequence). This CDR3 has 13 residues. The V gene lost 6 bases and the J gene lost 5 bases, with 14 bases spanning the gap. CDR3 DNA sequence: TGTGCCAGCACCATAAGCAAGGGGGAGACCCAGTACTTC. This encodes CASTISKGETQYF.

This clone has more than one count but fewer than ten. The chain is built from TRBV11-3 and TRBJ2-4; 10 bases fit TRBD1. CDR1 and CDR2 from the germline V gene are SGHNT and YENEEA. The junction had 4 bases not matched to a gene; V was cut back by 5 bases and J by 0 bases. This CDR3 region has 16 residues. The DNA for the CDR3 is TGTGCCAGCAGCAAAGGGACAGGGGAAGCCAAAAACATTCAGTACTTC. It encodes CASSKGTGEAKNIQYF.

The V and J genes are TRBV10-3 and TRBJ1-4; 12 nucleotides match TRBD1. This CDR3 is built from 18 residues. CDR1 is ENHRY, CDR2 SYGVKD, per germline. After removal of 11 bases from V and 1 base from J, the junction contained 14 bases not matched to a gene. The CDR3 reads CASTAGQGADGTNEKLFF. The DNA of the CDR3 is TGTGCCTCCACGGCGGGACAGGGGGCAGACGGAACTAATGAAAAACTGTTTTTT.

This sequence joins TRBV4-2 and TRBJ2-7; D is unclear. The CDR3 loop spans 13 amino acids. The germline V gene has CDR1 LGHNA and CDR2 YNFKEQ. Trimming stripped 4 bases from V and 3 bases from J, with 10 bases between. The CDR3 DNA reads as TGTGCCAGCAGCCTCCAGAATAACTACGAGCAGTACTTC. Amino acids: CASSLQNNYEQYF.

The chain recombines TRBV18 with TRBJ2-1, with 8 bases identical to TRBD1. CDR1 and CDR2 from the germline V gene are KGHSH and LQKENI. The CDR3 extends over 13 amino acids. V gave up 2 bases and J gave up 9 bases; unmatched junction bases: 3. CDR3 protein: CASSPSTGGEQFF. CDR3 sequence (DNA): TGTGCCAGCTCACCATCTACAGGGGGTGAGCAGTTCTTC.

This CDR3 is CASSLVEGARETQYF. The CDR3 DNA reads as TGTGCCAGCAGCTTGGTGGAGGGGGCGCGGGAGACCCAGTACTTC. The V call is TRBV5-4, the J call TRBJ2-5, with D perhaps TRBD1 (7 bases). Trimming cost V 0 bases and J 5 bases, with 14 bases left between them. The CDR3 totals 15 residues. The germline gives CDR1 SGHNT, CDR2 YYREEE (reference sequence).

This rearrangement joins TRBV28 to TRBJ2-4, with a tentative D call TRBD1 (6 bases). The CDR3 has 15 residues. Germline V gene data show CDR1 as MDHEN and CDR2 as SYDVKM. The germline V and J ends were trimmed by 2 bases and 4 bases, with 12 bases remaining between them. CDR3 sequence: CASSLPGTTKNIQYF. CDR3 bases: TGTGCCAGCAGTTTACCCGGGACAACAAAAAACATTCAGTACTTC.

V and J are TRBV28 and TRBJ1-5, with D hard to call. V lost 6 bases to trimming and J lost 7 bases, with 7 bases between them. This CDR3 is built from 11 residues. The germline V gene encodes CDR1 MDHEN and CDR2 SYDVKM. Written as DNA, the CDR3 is TGTGCCAGCAGCTCCCTCCAGCCCCAGCATTTT. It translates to CASSSLQPQHF.

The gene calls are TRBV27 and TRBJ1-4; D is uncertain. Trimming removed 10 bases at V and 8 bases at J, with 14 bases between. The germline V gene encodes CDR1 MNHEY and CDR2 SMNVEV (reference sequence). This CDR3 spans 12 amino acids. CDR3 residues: CATREGREKLFF. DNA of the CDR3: TGTGCCACCCGAGAAGGGAGGGAAAAACTGTTTTTT. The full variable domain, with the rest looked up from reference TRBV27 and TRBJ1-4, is EAQVTQNPRYLITVTGKKLTVTCSQNMNHEYMSWYRQDPGLGLRQIYYSMNVEVTDKGDVPEGYKVSRKEKRNFPLILESPSPNQTSLYFCATREGREKLFFGSGTQLSVL.

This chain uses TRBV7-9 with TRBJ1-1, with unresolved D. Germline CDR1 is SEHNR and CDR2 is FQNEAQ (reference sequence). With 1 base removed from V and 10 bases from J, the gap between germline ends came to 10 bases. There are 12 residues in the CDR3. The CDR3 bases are TGTGCCAGCAGCTTAGTTGAGGGAGGAGCTTTCTTT. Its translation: CASSLVEGGAFF. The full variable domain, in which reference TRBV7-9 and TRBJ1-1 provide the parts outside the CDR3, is DTGVSQNPRHKITKRGQNVTFRCDPISEHNRLYWYRQTLGQGPEFLTYFQNEAQLEKSRLLSDRFSAERPKGSFSTLEIQRTEQGDSAMYLCASSLVEGGAFFGQGTRLTVV.

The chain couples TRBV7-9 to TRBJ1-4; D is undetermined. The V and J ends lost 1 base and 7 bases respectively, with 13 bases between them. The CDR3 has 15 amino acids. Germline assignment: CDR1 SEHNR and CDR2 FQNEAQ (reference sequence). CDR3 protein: CASSLVRGISEKLFF. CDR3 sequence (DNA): TGTGCCAGCAGCTTAGTGCGAGGGATTAGTGAAAAACTGTTTTTT.

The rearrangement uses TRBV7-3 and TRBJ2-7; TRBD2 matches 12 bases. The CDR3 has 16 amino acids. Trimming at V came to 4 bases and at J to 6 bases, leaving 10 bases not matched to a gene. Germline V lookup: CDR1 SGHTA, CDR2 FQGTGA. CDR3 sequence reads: CASSSLAGGPVSEQYF. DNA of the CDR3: TGTGCCAGCAGCTCGCTAGCGGGGGGGCCGGTTAGCGAGCAGTACTTC.

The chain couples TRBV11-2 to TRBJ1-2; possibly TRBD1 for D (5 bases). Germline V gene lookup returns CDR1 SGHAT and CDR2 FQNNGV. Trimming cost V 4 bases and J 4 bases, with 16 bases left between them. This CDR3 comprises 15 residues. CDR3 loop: CASSYTGFPVYGYTF. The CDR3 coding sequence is TGTGCCAGCAGCTATACAGGTTTCCCTGTCTATGGCTACACCTTC.